This entry lists 22 T cell receptor beta chains sequenced from one sample in a study of cytomegalovirus exposure and HLA in healthy donors. Researchers ran the PCR with 60 Vbeta and 13 Jbeta primers. Method: immunoSEQ multiplex PCR; TCRdb's copy keeps in-frame clones and lacks some. Of approximately 150,000 clones listed, roughly four fifths are singletons. The sequenced sample was PBMCs. The source is a girl under 18 in good health and CMV-seropositive.

V is TRBV11-2 and J is TRBJ2-3; D is unclear. This CDR3 has 16 residues. In germline, CDR1 is SGHAT, CDR2 FQNNGV. The V and J ends lost 1 base and 2 bases respectively, with 13 bases between them. CDR3 in DNA: TGTGCCAGCAGCTTAGGGCTTAACCCCAACACAGATACGCAGTATTTT. Its translation: CASSLGLNPNTDTQYF.

CDR3 amino acids: CASSSRLAGDYNEQFF. The DNA for the CDR3 is TGTGCCAGCAGTTCACGACTAGCGGGGGACTACAATGAGCAGTTCTTC. The J gene is TRBJ2-1, the V gene TRBV7-9; 12 bases fit TRBD2. The CDR3 sequence is 16 residues long. Losses at the gene ends were 6 bases for V and 3 bases for J; bases not matched to a gene: 6. Germline V lookup: CDR1 SEHNR, CDR2 FQNEAQ (reference sequence).

The chain couples TRBV7-9 to TRBJ2-5, with 12 bases fitting TRBD2. CDR1 is SEHNR, CDR2 FQNEAQ, per germline (reference sequence). CDR3 length: 17 residues. V shed 7 bases, J shed 5 bases, and the junction held 14 bases outside the gene matches. CDR3 sequence reads: CASTSGLAGLGLETQYF. CDR3 coding DNA: TGTGCCAGCACCTCGGGACTAGCGGGCTTGGGGTTGGAGACCCAGTACTTC.

The rearrangement joins TRBV5-4 to TRBJ1-3; D gene ambiguous. The CDR3 runs 15 residues. V was pared by 0 bases and J by 1 base, with 8 bases between. Looked up from germline, CDR1 is SGHNT and CDR2 is YYREEE (reference sequence). The CDR3 reads CASSLGPESGNTIYF. The DNA of the CDR3 is TGTGCCAGCAGCTTGGGCCCAGAATCTGGAAACACCATATATTTT. Using reference TRBV5-4 and TRBJ1-3 for the parts outside the CDR3, the full variable domain is ETGVTQSPTHLIKTRGQQVTLRCSSQSGHNTVSWYQQALGQGPQFIFQYYREEENGRGNFPPRFSGLQFPNYSSELNVNALELDDSALYLCASSLGPESGNTIYFGEGSWLTVV.

This clone was seen just once. J is TRBJ2-1 and V is TRBV18, with 12 bases aligning to TRBD2. The CDR3 spans 19 residues. Germline assignment: CDR1 KGHSH and CDR2 LQKENI. V trimming: 6 bases; J trimming: 0 bases; junction bases outside the gene matches: 12. This CDR3 reads CASSPLPTSGGSSYNEQFF. The CDR3 DNA follows: TGTGCCAGCTCCCCCCTCCCGACTAGCGGGGGTAGCTCCTACAATGAGCAGTTCTTC.

The chain is built from TRBV12-5 and TRBJ2-1; TRBD1 is a possible D gene (5 bases). V was shortened by 1 base and J by 8 bases, with 12 bases between the two germline ends. The CDR3 covers 14 residues. Germline V gene data show CDR1 as LGHNT and CDR2 as FRNRAP. CDR3 DNA sequence: TGTGCTAGTGGTTTGGGGCCAGGGATCCATGAGCAGTTCTTC. This codes for CASGLGPGIHEQFF. The variable domain in full, completed from reference TRBV12-5 and TRBJ2-1, reads DARVTQTPRHKVTEMGQEVTMRCQPILGHNTVFWYRQTMMQGLELLAYFRNRAPLDDSGMPKDRFSAEMPDATLATLKIQPSEPRDSAVYFCASGLGPGIHEQFFGPGTRLTVL.

This rearrangement joins TRBV11-3 to TRBJ1-6; no definite D call. The CDR3 runs 12 residues. Trimming left V 5 bases short and J 7 bases short, with 6 bases between. Germline-derived CDR1 and CDR2 are SGHNT and YENEEA. CDR3 residues: CASSLQNSPLHF. The CDR3, as DNA: TGTGCCAGCAGCCTACAGAATTCACCCCTCCACTTT.

The V call is TRBV19, the J call TRBJ1-5; 8 bases agree with TRBD1. V shed 4 bases, J shed 7 bases, and the junction held 3 bases outside the gene matches. Germline CDR1 is LNHDA and CDR2 is SQIVND (reference sequence). This CDR3 is 13 amino acids long. The CDR3 sequence: CASSTDRVQPQHF. CDR3 DNA: TGTGCCAGTAGTACGGACAGGGTGCAGCCCCAGCATTTT. Full variable domain (missing parts from reference TRBV19 and TRBJ1-5): DGGITQSPKYLFRKEGQNVTLSCEQNLNHDAMYWYRQDPGQGLRLIYYSQIVNDFQKGDIAEGYSVSREKKESFPLTVTSAQKNPTAFYLCASSTDRVQPQHFGDGTRLSIL.

The chain carries TRBV15 and TRBJ1-6; possibly TRBD1 for D (5 bases). The CDR3 contains 14 residues. CDR1 is LNHNV and CDR2 is YYDKDF in the germline V gene (reference sequence). V was cut by 6 bases and J by 9 bases, with 15 bases left in between. The CDR3 sequence is CATSRAQGGSPLHF. The CDR3, as DNA: TGTGCCACCAGTCGTGCCCAGGGAGGTTCACCCCTCCACTTT.

The table lists this clone with many counts. The chain uses TRBV7-2 and TRBJ1-2; no definite D call. The V gene lost 2 bases and the J gene lost 4 bases, with 8 bases spanning the gap. This CDR3 spans 13 amino acids. Germline CDR1 and CDR2: SGHTA and FQGNSA. CDR3: CASSLQVIYGYTF. For the CDR3, the DNA is TGTGCCAGCAGCTTACAGGTTATCTATGGCTACACCTTC.

CDR3 amino acids: CAVDRPPEAFF. In DNA form, the CDR3 reads TGTGCAGTTGACAGGCCCCCTGAAGCTTTCTTT. The chain is built from TRBV6-5 and TRBJ1-1, with D tentatively TRBD1 (6 bases). CDR3 length: 11 amino acids. Germline CDR1 and CDR2: MNHEY and SVGAGI.

The rearrangement joins TRBV13 to TRBJ2-7; 7 nucleotides agree with TRBD1. The V and J ends lost 4 bases and 6 bases, in that order; junction bases with no gene match: 15. The CDR3 is made up of 16 amino acids. Looked up from germline, CDR1 is PRHDT and CDR2 is FYEKMQ (reference sequence). Here the CDR3 reads CASSSPTGALRGEQYF. CDR3 sequence (DNA): TGTGCCAGCAGCTCGCCAACAGGGGCCCTACGAGGCGAGCAGTACTTC.

This clone was seen only a few times. The chain recombines TRBV5-4 with TRBJ1-3; D possibly corresponds to TRBD1 (6 bases). The V end lost 0 bases, the J end lost 0 bases, and 7 bases lay between the germline ends. The germline V gene has CDR1 SGHNT and CDR2 YYREEE (reference sequence). The CDR3 runs 15 residues. CDR3 region: CASSLGGGSGNTIYF. The CDR3, as DNA: TGTGCCAGCAGCTTGGGAGGGGGCTCTGGAAACACCATATATTTT.

The chain has TRBV4-1 and TRBJ2-2, with 9 bases matching TRBD1. V lost 2 bases, J lost 1 base, and 8 bases stayed unmatched. The CDR3 loop spans 18 amino acids. The V gene's germline CDR1 is MGHRA and CDR2 YSYEKL. DNA of the CDR3: TGCGCCAGCAGCCAACCCCCGTTGGGACAGGGGAACACCGGGGAGCTGTTTTTT. Translation gives CASSQPPLGQGNTGELFF.

The chain carries TRBV4-2 and TRBJ1-1; D is unclear. Trimming shortened V by 0 bases and J by 1 base, and 9 bases separated the two germline ends. This CDR3 region has 15 residues. Looked up from germline, CDR1 is LGHNA and CDR2 is YNFKEQ. The CDR3 nucleotides read TGTGCCAGCAGCCAAGACCTAGCAGGGAACACTGAAGCTTTCTTT. This gives the protein CASSQDLAGNTEAFF.

CDR3 amino acids: CASSLTGSSYNSPLHF. The CDR3, as DNA: TGCGCCAGCAGCTTAACAGGTTCCTCCTATAATTCACCCCTCCACTTT. The rearrangement joins TRBV5-1 to TRBJ1-6; possibly TRBD1 for D (5 bases). Germline V lookup: CDR1 SGHRS, CDR2 YFSETQ. This CDR3 comprises 16 residues. The ends were cut back, 2 bases at V and 0 bases at J, with 9 bases in the middle.

This clone turned up a few times. The chain joins TRBV5-5 to TRBJ1-4; no clear D gene. V was shortened by 2 bases and J by 7 bases, with 12 bases between the two germline ends. The CDR3 length is 14 residues. Per the germline V gene, CDR1 is SGHKS and CDR2 is YYEKEE (reference sequence). The CDR3 nucleotides read TGTGCCAGCAGCTTAACCCCAGTACGTGAAAAACTGTTTTTT. It codes for CASSLTPVREKLFF.

As regards this clone: Other DNA sequences in this sample translate to the same CDR3. The chain employs TRBV15 and TRBJ2-1, with D possibly TRBD2 on 6 matching bases. The germline V gene encodes CDR1 LNHNV and CDR2 YYDKDF (reference sequence). The V end was cut by 1 base, the J end by 0 bases, with 7 bases between. This CDR3 is built from 15 residues. The DNA for the CDR3 is TGTGCCACCAGCAGAGGCGGGGCCTCCTACAATGAGCAGTTCTTC. Translation gives CATSRGGASYNEQFF.

The chain uses TRBV6-1 and TRBJ1-1, with 9 bases matching TRBD1. CDR1 is MNHNS and CDR2 is SASEGT in the germline V gene. The CDR3 length is 15 residues. V shed 4 bases and J 7 bases; nucleotides not matched to a gene: 10. CDR3 protein: CASSAFTGGFDEAFF. The DNA for the CDR3 is TGTGCCAGCAGTGCCTTCACAGGGGGCTTTGATGAAGCTTTCTTT.

The chain links TRBV5-4 to TRBJ1-3; 7 positions match TRBD1. This CDR3 region has 16 residues. CDR1 is SGHNT, CDR2 YYREEE, per germline (reference sequence). The junction had 6 bases not matched to a gene; V was cut back by 0 bases and J by 3 bases. CDR3 sequence reads: CASSLGQGLGGNTIYF. The CDR3 coding sequence is TGTGCCAGCAGCTTGGGACAGGGATTGGGTGGAAACACCATATATTTT.

CDR3 DNA: TGCGCCAGCAGCTTGGAACCGGACTATGGCTACACCTTC. It specifies CASSLEPDYGYTF. This chain links TRBV5-1 with TRBJ1-2, with D unresolved. CDR3 length: 13 amino acids. The V end lost 0 bases, the J end lost 3 bases, and 6 bases lay between the germline ends. Per germline, CDR1 SGHRS and CDR2 YFSETQ.

The rearrangement joins TRBV5-1 to TRBJ2-3, with D perhaps matching TRBD2 (5 bases). V was pared by 0 bases and J by 0 bases, with 11 bases between. The CDR3 is 16 residues long. The germline CDR1 and CDR2 sequences are SGHRS and YFSETQ. The CDR3 DNA reads TGCGCCAGCAGCTTGGGACTACCCTTAAGCACAGATACGCAGTATTTT. It specifies CASSLGLPLSTDTQYF.